One and the same sample provided the 8 T cell receptor beta chains below, sequenced in a study of OX40 agonist ivuxolimab in advanced cancers. Measured with immunoSEQ multiplex PCR; TCRdb has only the in-frame clones, and not every one. The repertoire consists of over 85,000 clones, with about 92% occurring once and the leading ten covering roughly 1.5%. Source: CD4+ or CD8+ T cells sorted from blood, taken in a trial of the OX40 agonist ivuxolimab. These receptors were taken from an adult with an advanced solid tumor such as melanoma, head and neck, liver or kidney cancer.

This clone was counted a few times. This chain joins TRBV10-1 and TRBJ1-2; D gene ambiguous. The length of the CDR3 is 12 residues. V lost 5 bases to trimming and J lost 2 bases, with 6 bases between them. Germline values: CDR1 WNHNN, CDR2 SYGVQD (reference sequence). The CDR3 sequence is CASSCKNYGYTF. The DNA of the CDR3 is TGCGCCAGCAGTTGTAAGAACTATGGCTACACCTTC.

V is TRBV28 and J is TRBJ2-7; D gene unclear. Trimming left V 2 bases short and J 2 bases short, with 10 bases between. The germline gives CDR1 MDHEN, CDR2 SYDVKM. CDR3 size: 14 residues. CDR3 residues: CASSLLTHTYEQYF. CDR3 nucleotide sequence: TGTGCCAGCAGTTTACTGACACATACCTACGAGCAGTACTTC.

V gene TRBV4-1 combines with J gene TRBJ2-3; D is possibly TRBD1 (6 bases). V lost 0 bases and J lost 6, with 25 bases in between. CDR3 size: 19 residues. The V gene's germline CDR1 is MGHRA and CDR2 YSYEKL. CDR3: CASSQEVKSGAEKRDTQYF. CDR3 nucleotides: TGCGCCAGCAGCCAAGAGGTCAAATCAGGGGCGGAGAAGAGGGATACGCAGTATTTT.

This clone was detected only once. V and J are TRBV18 and TRBJ1-2; 7 positions match TRBD1. Germline assignment: CDR1 KGHSH and CDR2 LQKENI. The CDR3 sequence is 12 residues long. V trimming: 3 bases; J trimming: 6 bases; junction bases outside the gene matches: 1. The CDR3 DNA follows: TGTGCCAGCTCACCGCAGGGGGATGGCTACACCTTC. It is translated as CASSPQGDGYTF.

In regard to this clone: Other DNA variants within this sample encode the same CDR3. The chain couples TRBV29-1 to TRBJ1-1; a weak D match, TRBD1 (6 bases). The V gene's germline CDR1 is SQVTM and CDR2 ANQGSEA. V was pared by 7 bases and J by 0 bases, with 12 bases between. CDR3 length: 13 amino acids. This CDR3 is CSGGGQMNTEAFF. The CDR3, as DNA: TGCAGCGGGGGAGGACAGATGAACACTGAAGCTTTCTTT. The entire variable domain, with the rest obtained from reference TRBV29-1 and TRBJ1-1, is as follows: SAVISQKPSRDICQRGTSLTIQCQVDSQVTMMFWYRQQPGQSLTLIATANQGSEATYESGFVIDKFPISRPNLTFSTLTVSNMSPEDSSIYLCSGGGQMNTEAFFGQGTRLTVV.

The chain combines TRBV7-2 with TRBJ1-1; 7 nucleotides match TRBD1. The V gene's germline CDR1 is SGHTA and CDR2 FQGNSA. This CDR3 contains 14 residues. The V segment lost 4 bases and the J segment 5 bases; nucleotides outside the gene matches: 7. This chain's CDR3 is CASSSTPGGTEAFF. The DNA for the CDR3 is TGTGCCAGCAGCTCGACCCCAGGGGGGACTGAAGCTTTCTTT.

This chain uses TRBV7-8 with TRBJ1-4, with D possibly TRBD1 on 6 matching bases. V shed 5 bases and J shed 4 bases, with 14 bases lying between them. Germline V gene lookup returns CDR1 SGHVS and CDR2 FQNEAQ. CDR3 length equals 15 residues. The chain's CDR3 is CASSIRDNLNEKLFF. The CDR3 nucleotides are TGTGCCAGCAGCATCCGGGACAATCTTAATGAAAAACTGTTTTTT.

This sequence joins TRBV21-1 and TRBJ1-5. TRBV21-1 is reported as a pseudogene. The CDR3 covers 13 residues. The CDR3 is CASKELSNQPQHF. In nucleotides, the CDR3 is TGTGCCAGCAAGGAGCTTAGCAATCAGCCCCAGCATTTT.